This note documents a single TCR beta chain sequence. Its antigen is not identified. The data are from a study of T cells in localized non-small cell lung cancer. General observations from the study: Sequencing was restricted to one tumor region; therefore, heterogeneity remains possible. With higher T cell density in blood came longer overall survival. Among the tissues sampled, uninvolved adjacent lung had the highest T cell clonality, above tumor. Median detection of top 100 tumor clones in adjacent lung was under 75 clones.

Produced via immunoSEQ multiplex PCR; TCRdb's table is partial and in-frame only. This sample has roughly 1,700 clones, with 25% to 30% found just once. This clonotype originated in a woman aged 35 to 70 with stage III lung adenocarcinoma. Sequences were derived from normal lung tissue next to the tumor, sampled before any cancer treatment.

CDR3 amino acids: CSVTIGHMNTEAFF. CDR3 bases: TGCAGCGTTACAATAGGACACATGAACACTGAAGCTTTCTTT. The rearrangement links TRBV29-1 to TRBJ1-1; D is possibly TRBD1 (5 bases). This CDR3 is 14 amino acids long. Between the trimmed V and J ends, which lost 5 bases and 0 bases, there was a span of 13 bases. Germline-derived CDR1 and CDR2 are SQVTM and ANQGSEA.